The 25 T cell receptor beta chains below come from one sample, sequenced in a study of Graves' ophthalmopathy and Graves' hyperthyroidism. TCR beta CDR3 regions were amplified from RNA transcripts. First-round RT-PCR used HTBI primers; second-round multiplex PCR followed. From the multiplex PCR reads, TCRdb called clonotypes with MiXCR, one entry per CDR3 protein. The table records about 390,000 distinct CDR3 sequences, approximately 15% of them present only once. Sequenced: peripheral blood. The receptors shown here come from a woman younger than 35 with stable Graves' hyperthyroidism.

This clonotype was detected many times. V is TRBV2 and J is TRBJ2-7, with a tentative D call TRBD1 (6 bases). The CDR3 extends over 13 amino acids. The germline V gene has CDR1 SNHLY and CDR2 FYNNEI. Between the trimmed V and J ends, which lost 2 bases and 5 bases, there was a span of 10 bases. The CDR3 bases are TGTGCCAGCAGTGAAAACAGGGAGAACGAGCAGTACTTC. Amino acid sequence: CASSENRENEQYF.

This clonotype was detected many times. This chain links TRBV12-3 or TRBV12-4 with TRBJ2-7; TRBD2 aligns across 9 bases. V dropped 1 base and J dropped 2; count of bases not matched to a gene: 6. CDR3 length equals 16 residues. The CDR3 DNA reads as TGTGCCAGCAGTTTAGGGGTAGCGGGGGACCCCTACGAGCAGTACTTC. This translates into CASSLGVAGDPYEQYF.

This clonotype was seen at least ten times. The chain links TRBV12-3 or TRBV12-4 to TRBJ1-1; 7 nucleotides match TRBD1. The ends lost 6 bases at V and 5 bases at J; junction bases unmatched: 6. The CDR3 extends over 13 amino acids. The chain's CDR3 is CASRMTGRTEAFF. CDR3 DNA sequence: TGTGCCAGCAGAATGACAGGGAGGACTGAAGCTTTCTTT.

The J gene is TRBJ1-5, the V gene TRBV19; D not resolved. V dropped 3 bases and J dropped 7 bases, with 10 bases sitting between them. The CDR3 totals 13 residues. Germline V gene sequence: CDR1 LNHDA, CDR2 SQIVND (reference sequence). CDR3 region: CASSIKGLQPQHF. CDR3 in DNA: TGTGCCAGTAGTATCAAGGGTTTGCAGCCCCAGCATTTT.

This clonotype was counted once. It may be a read error: a sequence one base away is much more abundant. CDR3 nucleotide sequence: TGTGCCAGCAGCTCTTCGGGACAGGGCGAGCAGTGCTTC. Translating it yields CASSSSGQGEQCF. The chain combines TRBV7-9 with TRBJ2-7, with 9 bases aligning to TRBD1. Germline V gene data show CDR1 as SEHNR and CDR2 as FQNEAQ (reference sequence). The CDR3 has 13 amino acids.

This clonotype has ten or more counts. The J gene is TRBJ1-6, the V gene TRBV6-2 or TRBV6-3; 7 nucleotides agree with TRBD1. This CDR3 is built from 14 residues. Germline CDR1 MNHEY, CDR2 SVGEGT. V was clipped by 4 bases and J by 9 bases; unmatched bases: 6. The CDR3 region is CASSFTGEASPLHF. The DNA for the CDR3 is TGTGCCAGCAGTTTCACAGGGGAGGCTTCACCCCTCCACTTT.

With regard to this clonotype: An end of the junction does not agree with germline; a read error may underlie this. The V call is TRBV5-1, the J call TRBJ2-4; D unclear. The CDR3 has 17 residues. CDR1 SGHRS and CDR2 YFSETQ come from the germline V gene. The CDR3 DNA reads as TGCGCCAGCAGCTTGGCCATTGGCCAGGCAGTAGGAAACATTAAGTACTTC. Translated, it gives CASSLAIGQAVGNIKYF.

This clonotype was found many times. This chain connects TRBV6-1 to TRBJ2-5, with D maybe TRBD2 (6 bases). V was pared by 0 bases and J by 5 bases, with 10 bases between. The CDR3 is made up of 14 amino acids. The germline V gene has CDR1 MNHNS and CDR2 SASEGT. CDR3 sequence (DNA): TGTGCCAGCAGTGAAGCGGGGGGTGAGGAGACCCAGTACTTC. Its protein product is CASSEAGGEETQYF.

This clonotype was seen ten or more times. The rearrangement joins TRBV10-1 to TRBJ2-2; 9 bases line up with TRBD1. J gave up 5 bases and V 6 bases, and 7 bases lay outside the gene matches. CDR3 length: 15 residues. The germline V gene encodes CDR1 WNHNN and CDR2 SYGVQD (reference sequence). CDR3 nucleotide sequence: TGCGCCAGCAGGGGTAGACAGGGGGGGACCGGGGAGCTGTTTTTT. It specifies CASRGRQGGTGELFF.

As to this clonotype: The conserved closing phenylalanine or tryptophan is absent in this CDR3, likely reflecting a read error. The chain couples TRBV12-3 or TRBV12-4 to TRBJ1-1; perhaps TRBD1 as D (6 bases). Trimming removed 3 bases from V and 2 bases from J, with 16 bases in between. There are 16 residues in the CDR3. CDR3 amino acids: CASSFIAGGGNTEAFS. DNA of the CDR3: TGTGCCAGCAGTTTCATCGCGGGGGGCGGTAACACTGAAGCTTTCTCT.

This clonotype has at least ten counts. The gene calls are TRBV27 and TRBJ2-7; 9 positions agree with TRBD2. CDR3 length equals 14 residues. Losses at the gene ends were 7 bases for V and 2 bases for J; bases not matched to a gene: 6. Germline CDR1 and CDR2: MNHEY and SMNVEV (reference sequence). DNA for the CDR3: TGTGCCAGCAACAAACTAGCGGGTGCCTACGAGCAGTACTTC. This codes for CASNKLAGAYEQYF.

The V gene is TRBV12-3 or TRBV12-4, the J gene TRBJ1-1; TRBD1 matches at 9 bases. V lost 6 bases to trimming and J lost 1 base; unmatched junction nucleotides: 9. The CDR3 length is 16 residues. The CDR3 reads CASRSTGGAGNTEAFF. CDR3 DNA sequence: TGTGCCAGCAGGTCTACAGGGGGCGCGGGGAACACTGAAGCTTTCTTT.

This clonotype was found many times. The chain employs TRBV12-3 or TRBV12-4 and TRBJ2-5; 11 bases map to TRBD2. Trimming at V came to 0 bases and at J to 0 bases, leaving 3 bases not matched to a gene. This CDR3 region has 17 residues. The CDR3: CASSLARLAGYQETQYF. The CDR3, as DNA: TGTGCCAGCAGTTTAGCCCGACTAGCGGGGTACCAAGAGACCCAGTACTTC.

In this sample, this clonotype turned up many times. The V and J genes are TRBV20-1 and TRBJ1-6; 8 positions agree with TRBD1. Unmatched junction bases numbered 4, after V lost 3 bases and J lost 6 bases. The CDR3 totals 14 residues. Germline V gives CDR1 DFQATT, CDR2 SNEGSKA (reference sequence). The CDR3 nucleotides read TGCAGTGCTAGGCCGGGACAGGTTAATTCACCCCTCCACTTT. It is translated as CSARPGQVNSPLHF.

The genes are TRBV5-1 and TRBJ2-5, with D possibly called TRBD1 or TRBD2 (6 bases each). This CDR3 has 14 amino acids. V shed 0 bases and J shed 6 bases, with 12 bases lying between them. The V gene's germline CDR1 is SGHRS and CDR2 YFSETQ. The CDR3 DNA follows: TGCGCCAGCAGCTTGGGGGGGGCCGGGCAGACCCAGTACTTC. This codes for CASSLGGAGQTQYF. Full variable domain (outside the CDR3, taken from reference TRBV5-1 and TRBJ2-5): KAGVTQTPRYLIKTRGQQVTLSCSPISGHRSVSWYQQTPGQGLQFLFEYFSETQRNKGNFPGRFSGRQFSNSRSEMNVSTLELGDSALYLCASSLGGAGQTQYFGPGTRLLVL.

This clonotype was seen ten or more times. The chain recombines TRBV11-2 with TRBJ1-2; TRBD1 might be the D (5 bases). Germline V gives CDR1 SGHAT, CDR2 FQNNGV. V was trimmed by 6 bases and J by 0 bases, leaving 14 bases between them. The CDR3 runs 15 residues. The CDR3, as DNA: TGTGCCAGCAGTATATCAGCAGGGACTAACTATGGCTACACCTTC. It translates to CASSISAGTNYGYTF.

The J gene is TRBJ2-5, the V gene TRBV20-1; D might be TRBD2 (7 bases). Between the trimmed V and J ends, which lost 6 bases and 2 bases, there was a span of 19 bases. Germline loops: CDR1 DFQATT, CDR2 SNEGSKA (reference sequence). The CDR3 length is 15 residues. CDR3 sequence: CSALQLAGAQETQYF. The CDR3, as DNA: TGCAGTGCCCTCCAGCTGGCGGGGGCTCAAGAGACCCAGTACTTC.

This clonotype was detected ten times or more. The chain has TRBV5-1 and TRBJ1-2; the D gene is possibly TRBD1 (5 bases). Germline V gene sequence: CDR1 SGHRS, CDR2 YFSETQ. V was clipped by 2 bases and J by 7 bases, with 12 bases between them. This CDR3 is built from 13 residues. The CDR3 is CASSFRGASGYTF. The CDR3 DNA reads as TGCGCCAGCAGCTTTAGAGGGGCCTCTGGCTACACCTTC. Looking up the rest from reference TRBV5-1 and TRBJ1-2 gives the full variable domain: KAGVTQTPRYLIKTRGQQVTLSCSPISGHRSVSWYQQTPGQGLQFLFEYFSETQRNKGNFPGRFSGRQFSNSRSEMNVSTLELGDSALYLCASSFRGASGYTFGSGTRLTVV.

This clonotype was observed at least ten times. CDR3 sequence reads: CASSLALTGQSNQPQHF. In DNA form, the CDR3 reads TGTGCCAGCAGTTTAGCCCTTACAGGACAGAGCAATCAGCCCCAGCATTTT. J is TRBJ1-5 and V is TRBV12-3 or TRBV12-4, with D perhaps TRBD1 (6 bases). V lost 0 bases, J lost 1 base, and 13 bases lay in between. The CDR3 is 17 amino acids.

In its sample, this clonotype was seen many times. Its ends do not fully match the called genes, so a read error is possible. The chain carries TRBV6-4 and TRBJ1-6; a weak D match, TRBD1 (6 bases). The CDR3 has 15 residues. Germline V gene data show CDR1 as MRHNA and CDR2 as SNTAGT. The CDR3 sequence is CANSEQQGKNSPLHF. As DNA, the CDR3 is TGTGCCAACAGTGAGCAACAGGGAAAGAACTCACCCCTCCACTTT.

This clonotype has a count of ten or more. The chain uses TRBV25-1 and TRBJ1-2; unclear D gene. CDR1 is MGHDK and CDR2 is SYGVNS in the germline V gene. The V end was cut by 2 bases, the J end by 3 bases, with 7 bases between. CDR3 length: 13 amino acids. The CDR3 bases are TGTGCCAGCAGTGAACCGGGGTACTATGGCTACACCTTC. Its protein is CASSEPGYYGYTF.

At least ten counts were recorded for this clonotype. The V call is TRBV18, the J call TRBJ1-5; no clear D. Per the germline V gene, CDR1 is KGHSH and CDR2 is LQKENI. Trimming left V 4 bases short and J 0 bases short, with 16 bases between. The length of the CDR3 is 17 residues. The CDR3 DNA sequence: TGTGCCAGCTCACATGGACGGTTCCCCTATAGCAATCAGCCCCAGCATTTT. This sequence encodes CASSHGRFPYSNQPQHF. The full variable domain, with the rest looked up from reference TRBV18 and TRBJ1-5, is NAGVMQNPRHLVRRRGQEARLRCSPMKGHSHVYWYRQLPEEGLKFMVYLQKENIIDESGMPKERFSAEFPKEGPSILRIQQVVRGDSAAYFCASSHGRFPYSNQPQHFGDGTRLSIL.

The sample holds a few counts of this clonotype. Being one base from a much bigger clone, this may be a read error. In this CDR3 the conserved last residue, phenylalanine or tryptophan, is missing, so a read error is likely. The rearrangement joins TRBV19 to TRBJ1-5; 7 positions agree with TRBD1. Germline V gene lookup returns CDR1 LNHDA and CDR2 SQIVND (reference sequence). The CDR3 contains 14 residues. The J segment lost 6 bases and the V segment lost 9 bases, leaving 11 bases of the junction unmatched. This CDR3 is CASREAGGGQPQHL. The CDR3 nucleotides are TGTGCCAGCCGAGAGGCAGGGGGAGGTCAGCCCCAGCATTTG.

This clonotype was seen repeatedly, ten times or more. The V gene is TRBV6-1, the J gene TRBJ2-2, with D hard to call. CDR3 length: 12 residues. V was shortened by 8 bases and J by 5 bases, with 9 bases between the two germline ends. The germline V gene has CDR1 MNHNS and CDR2 SASEGT. CDR3 residues: CASQLRTGELFF. CDR3 coding DNA: TGTGCCAGCCAACTACGAACCGGGGAGCTGTTTTTT.

The chain employs TRBV5-1 and TRBJ2-2, with a weak D call TRBD1 (6 bases). Per germline, CDR1 SGHRS and CDR2 YFSETQ. This CDR3 is 14 amino acids long. V dropped 4 bases and J dropped 5 bases, with 12 bases sitting between them. Here the CDR3 reads CASSPWTATGELFF. The CDR3 DNA follows: TGCGCCAGCAGCCCCTGGACAGCTACCGGGGAGCTGTTTTTT.